This record concerns one TCR beta chain sequence. Its antigen is unknown. Data came from immunoSEQ multiplex PCR; TCRdb stores just in-frame clones and leaves some out. The data contain 15,000 to 20,000 clones, over 80% of them singletons. The trim removed 4 bases at V and 4 bases at J, leaving 9 bases unmatched. Germline CDR1 and CDR2: SEHNR and FQNEAQ (reference sequence). The CDR3 length is 16 residues. These data belong to a study of EBV T-cell therapy then PD-1 blockade in nasopharyngeal carcinoma. The sample's treatment: AdE1-LMPpoly-expanded autologous EBV-specific T-cell therapy followed by anti-PD-1 nivolumab.

V and J are TRBV7-9 and TRBJ1-4; 7 bases match TRBD1. The sequences come from CD8+ T cells from blood, collected at day 0 from a patient whose treatment included autologous EBV-specific T cells and nivolumab. The clonotype comes from a man aged 40-49 years with nasopharyngeal carcinoma. CDR3 bases: TGTGCCAGCAGCTACCCCTGGGACAGCTTTAATGAAAAACTGTTTTTT. It yields the protein CASSYPWDSFNEKLFF.